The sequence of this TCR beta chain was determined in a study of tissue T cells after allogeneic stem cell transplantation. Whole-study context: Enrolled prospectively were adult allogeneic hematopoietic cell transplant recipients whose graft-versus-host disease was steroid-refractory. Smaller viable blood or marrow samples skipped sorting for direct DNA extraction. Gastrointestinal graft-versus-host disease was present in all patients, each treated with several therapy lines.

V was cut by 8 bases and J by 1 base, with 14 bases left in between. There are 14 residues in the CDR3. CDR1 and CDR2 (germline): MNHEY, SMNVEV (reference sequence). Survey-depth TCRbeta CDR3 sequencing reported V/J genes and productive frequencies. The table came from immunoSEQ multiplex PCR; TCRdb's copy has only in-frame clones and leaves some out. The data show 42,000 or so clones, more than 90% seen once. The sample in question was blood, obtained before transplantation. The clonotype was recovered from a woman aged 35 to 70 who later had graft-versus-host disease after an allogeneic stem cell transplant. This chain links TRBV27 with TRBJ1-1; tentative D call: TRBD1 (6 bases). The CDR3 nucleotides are TGTGCCAGCGGGGGGAGGACAGCGAACACTGAAGCTTTCTTT. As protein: CASGGRTANTEAFF.